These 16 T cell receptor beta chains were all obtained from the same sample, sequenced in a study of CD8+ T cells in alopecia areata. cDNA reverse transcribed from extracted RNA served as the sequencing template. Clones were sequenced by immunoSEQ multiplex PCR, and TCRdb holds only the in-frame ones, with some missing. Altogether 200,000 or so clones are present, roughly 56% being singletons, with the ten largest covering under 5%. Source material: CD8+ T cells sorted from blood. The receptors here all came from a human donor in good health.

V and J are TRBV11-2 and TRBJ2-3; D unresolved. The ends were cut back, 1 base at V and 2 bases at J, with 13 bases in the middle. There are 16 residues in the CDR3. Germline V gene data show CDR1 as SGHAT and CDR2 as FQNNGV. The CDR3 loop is CASSLVVTSNTDTQYF. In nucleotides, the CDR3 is TGTGCCAGCAGCTTAGTAGTAACCAGTAACACAGATACGCAGTATTTT.

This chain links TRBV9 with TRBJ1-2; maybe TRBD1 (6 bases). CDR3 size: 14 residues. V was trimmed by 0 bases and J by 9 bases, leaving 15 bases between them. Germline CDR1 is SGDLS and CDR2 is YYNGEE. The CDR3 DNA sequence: TGTGCCAGCAGCGTAGTGACAGACGGGGGCAGCTACACCTTC. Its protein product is CASSVVTDGGSYTF.

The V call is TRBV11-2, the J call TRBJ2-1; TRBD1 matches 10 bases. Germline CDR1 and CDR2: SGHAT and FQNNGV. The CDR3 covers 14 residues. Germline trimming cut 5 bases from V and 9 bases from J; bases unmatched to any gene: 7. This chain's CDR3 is CASSLGTGDGEQFF. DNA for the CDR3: TGTGCCAGCAGCCTGGGGACAGGGGACGGTGAGCAGTTCTTC.

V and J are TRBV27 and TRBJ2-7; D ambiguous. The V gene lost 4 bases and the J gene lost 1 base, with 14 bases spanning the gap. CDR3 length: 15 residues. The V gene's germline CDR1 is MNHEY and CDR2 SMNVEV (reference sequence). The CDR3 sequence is CASSSLPAGSYEQYF. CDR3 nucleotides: TGTGCCAGCAGTTCACTACCCGCCGGGTCCTACGAGCAGTACTTC.

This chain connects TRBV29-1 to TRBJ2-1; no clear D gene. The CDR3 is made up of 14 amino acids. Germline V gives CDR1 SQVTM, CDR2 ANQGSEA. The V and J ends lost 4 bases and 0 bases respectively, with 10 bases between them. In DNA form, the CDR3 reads TGCAGCGTTGTTATCGCGACCTCCTACAATGAGCAGTTCTTC. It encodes CSVVIATSYNEQFF.

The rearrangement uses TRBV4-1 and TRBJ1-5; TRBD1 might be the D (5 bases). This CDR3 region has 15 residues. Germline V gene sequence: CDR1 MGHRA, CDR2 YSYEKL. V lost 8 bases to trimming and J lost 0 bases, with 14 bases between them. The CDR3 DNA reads TGCGCCAGCGGGAATGAGGGGAATAGCAATCAGCCCCAGCATTTT. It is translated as CASGNEGNSNQPQHF.

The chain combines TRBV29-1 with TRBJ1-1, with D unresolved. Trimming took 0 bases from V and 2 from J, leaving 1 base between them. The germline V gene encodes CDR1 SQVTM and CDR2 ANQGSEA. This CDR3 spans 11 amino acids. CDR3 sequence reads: CSVEDNTEAFF. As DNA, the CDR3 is TGCAGCGTTGAAGATAACACTGAAGCTTTCTTT.

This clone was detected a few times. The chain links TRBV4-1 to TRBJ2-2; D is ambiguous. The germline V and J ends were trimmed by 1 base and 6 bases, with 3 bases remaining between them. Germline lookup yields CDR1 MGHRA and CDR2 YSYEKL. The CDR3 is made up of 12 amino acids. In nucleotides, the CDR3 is TGCGCCAGCAGCCAAGCTCCCGGGGAGCTGTTTTTT. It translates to CASSQAPGELFF.

For the CDR3, the DNA is TGTGCCAGCAGCTTAAGGGGTGACGAGCAGTACTTC. This translates into CASSLRGDEQYF. The chain joins TRBV5-4 to TRBJ2-7; D possibly corresponds to TRBD1 (5 bases). The V and J ends lost 2 bases and 5 bases respectively, with 8 bases between them. This CDR3 comprises 12 residues. Per germline, CDR1 SGHNT and CDR2 YYREEE (reference sequence). The whole variable domain, filled in from reference TRBV5-4 and TRBJ2-7, reads ETGVTQSPTHLIKTRGQQVTLRCSSQSGHNTVSWYQQALGQGPQFIFQYYREEENGRGNFPPRFSGLQFPNYSSELNVNALELDDSALYLCASSLRGDEQYFGPGTRLTVT.

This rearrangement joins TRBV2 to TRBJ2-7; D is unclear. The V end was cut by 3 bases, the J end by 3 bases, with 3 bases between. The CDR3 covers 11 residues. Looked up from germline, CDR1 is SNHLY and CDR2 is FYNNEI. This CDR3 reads CASSENYEQYF. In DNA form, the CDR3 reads TGTGCCAGCAGTGAGAACTACGAGCAGTACTTC. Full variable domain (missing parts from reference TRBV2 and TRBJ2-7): EPEVTQTPSHQVTQMGQEVILRCVPISNHLYFYWYRQILGQKVEFLVSFYNNEISEKSEIFDDQFSVERPDGSNFTLKIRSTKLEDSAMYFCASSENYEQYFGPGTRLTVT.

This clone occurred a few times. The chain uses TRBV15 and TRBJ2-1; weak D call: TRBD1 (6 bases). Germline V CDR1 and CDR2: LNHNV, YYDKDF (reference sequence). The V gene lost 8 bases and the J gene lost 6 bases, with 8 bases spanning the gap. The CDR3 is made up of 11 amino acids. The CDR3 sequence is CATQGFNEQFF. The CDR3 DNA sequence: TGTGCCACCCAGGGGTTCAATGAGCAGTTCTTC. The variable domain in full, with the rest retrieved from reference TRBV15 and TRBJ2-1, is DAMVIQNPRYQVTQFGKPVTLSCSQTLNHNVMYWYQQKSSQAPKLLFHYYDKDFNNEADTPDNFQSRRPNTSFCFLDIRSPGLGDTAMYLCATQGFNEQFFGPGTRLTVL.

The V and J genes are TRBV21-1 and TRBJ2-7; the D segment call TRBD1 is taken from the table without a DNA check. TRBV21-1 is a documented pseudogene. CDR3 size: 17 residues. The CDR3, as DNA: TGTGCCAGCAGCAAACGGTCCCGGGACAGGAGTAGAGGGAAGCAGTACTTC. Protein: CASSKRSRDRSRGKQYF.

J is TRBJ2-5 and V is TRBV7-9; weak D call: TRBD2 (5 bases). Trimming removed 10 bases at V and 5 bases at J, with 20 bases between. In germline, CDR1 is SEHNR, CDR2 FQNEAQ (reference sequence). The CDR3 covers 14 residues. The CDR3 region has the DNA TGTGCCACCGAGGTGTCTAGCAGGCCCGAGACCCAGTACTTC. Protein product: CATEVSSRPETQYF.

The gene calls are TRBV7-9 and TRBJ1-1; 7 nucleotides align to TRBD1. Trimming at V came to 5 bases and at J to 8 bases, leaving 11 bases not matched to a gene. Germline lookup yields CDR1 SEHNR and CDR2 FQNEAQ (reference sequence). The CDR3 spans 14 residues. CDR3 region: CASSPVSAGGEAFF. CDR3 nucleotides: TGTGCCAGCAGCCCCGTGTCGGCAGGGGGGGAAGCTTTCTTT.

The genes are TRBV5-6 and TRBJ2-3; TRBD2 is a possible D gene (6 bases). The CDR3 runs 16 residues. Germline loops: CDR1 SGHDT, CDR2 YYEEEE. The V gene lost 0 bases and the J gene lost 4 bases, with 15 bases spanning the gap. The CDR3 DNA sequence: TGTGCCAGCAGCTTGGTGGGGCTAGCGCTCGCAGATACGCAGTATTTT. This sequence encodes CASSLVGLALADTQYF.

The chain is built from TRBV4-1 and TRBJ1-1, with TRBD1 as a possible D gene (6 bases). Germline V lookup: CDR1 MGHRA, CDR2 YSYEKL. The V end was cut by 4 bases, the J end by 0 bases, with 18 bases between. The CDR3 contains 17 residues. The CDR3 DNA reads TGCGCCAGCAGCCCCCCGGCAGGGGCCCCCCTGAACACTGAAGCTTTCTTT. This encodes CASSPPAGAPLNTEAFF.